This T cell receptor beta chain was captured by sequencing in a study of blood T cell repertoires in COVID-19. Trimming cost V 4 bases and J 1 base, with 7 bases left between them. The CDR3 runs to 12 residues. CDR1 is SQVTM, CDR2 ANQGSEA, per germline. Produced via immunoSEQ multiplex PCR; TCRdb's table is partial and in-frame only. This repertoire shows approximately 440,000 clones, around 90% found once; its top ten account for under 0.75%. Sample: PBMCs or T cells enriched from blood (not recorded which). The TCR was taken from a woman under 30 who had recovered from COVID-19. The J gene is TRBJ1-1, the V gene TRBV29-1; no clear D gene. CDR3 sequence (DNA): TGCAGCGTTGGCCCGGGGAACACTGAAGCTTTCTTT. It codes for CSVGPGNTEAFF. The complete variable domain, with remaining parts taken from reference TRBV29-1 and TRBJ1-1, reads SAVISQKPSRDICQRGTSLTIQCQVDSQVTMMFWYRQQPGQSLTLIATANQGSEATYESGFVIDKFPISRPNLTFSTLTVSNMSPEDSSIYLCSVGPGNTEAFFGQGTRLTVV.